The sequence of this TCR beta chain was determined in a study of control samples from healthy donors and cancer patients (dated by TCRdb to the early 2020s). Including the terminal cysteine and phenylalanine, the CDR3 comprises 16 residues. The entry retains the CDR3 DNA only, 48 bases that are in frame from base 1. CDR1 and CDR2 are read off the germline V gene as LGHNT and FRNRAP. V loses 1 base, J loses 1 base, and the germline ends lie 13 bases apart. Receptor libraries were prepared by the immunoSEQ multiplex PCR assay. TCRdb holds this immuneACCESS table with in-frame rearrangements only. Some clones are missing; in checked studies, unresolved V genes explain under half, and the rest has no known cause. Present in this sample are under 200,000 clones, over 95% of which were seen just once. Approximately 1% of the sample comes from the top ten. Comments on this clone: Its target antigen remains unknown. The input lacks base qualities; no much larger clone sits a single base away.

Here the chain combines TRBV12-5 and TRBJ1-1; there is no confident call for the D gene. This clonotype originated in a woman in her twenties or thirties in good health. The specimen was blood. The base sequence is TGTGCTAGTGGTTTGGGGGTTGGGTACGGGAACACTGAAGCTTTCTTT. Its coded protein is CASGLGVGYGNTEAFF.